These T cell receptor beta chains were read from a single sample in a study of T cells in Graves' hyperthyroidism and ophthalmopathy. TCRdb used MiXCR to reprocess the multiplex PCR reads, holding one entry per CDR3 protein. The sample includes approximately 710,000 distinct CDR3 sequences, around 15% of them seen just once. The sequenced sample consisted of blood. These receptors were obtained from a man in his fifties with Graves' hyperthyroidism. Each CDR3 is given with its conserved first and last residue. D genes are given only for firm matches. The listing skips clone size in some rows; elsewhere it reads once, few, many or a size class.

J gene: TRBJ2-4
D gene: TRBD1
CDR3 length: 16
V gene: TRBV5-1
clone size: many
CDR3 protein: CASSWDRQGAKNIQYF
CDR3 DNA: TGCGCCAGCAGCTGGGATCGACAGGGAGCCAAAAACATTCAGTACTTC

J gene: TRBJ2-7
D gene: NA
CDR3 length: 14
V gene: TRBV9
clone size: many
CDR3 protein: CASSVGDGPYEQYF
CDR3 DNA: TGTGCCAGCAGCGTAGGGGACGGACCCTACGAGCAGTACTTC

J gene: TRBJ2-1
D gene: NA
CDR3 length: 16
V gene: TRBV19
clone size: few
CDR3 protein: CASSTTLGGQYNEQFF
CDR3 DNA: TGTGCCAGTAGTACCACTTTGGGGGGCCAATACAATGAGCAGTTCTTC

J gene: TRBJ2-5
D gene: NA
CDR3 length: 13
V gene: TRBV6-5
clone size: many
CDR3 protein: CASSYNNQETQYF
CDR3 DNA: TGTGCCAGCAGTTACAACAACCAAGAGACCCAGTACTTC

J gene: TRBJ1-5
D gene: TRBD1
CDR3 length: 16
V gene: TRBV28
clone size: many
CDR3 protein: CASSSGTGSGNQPQHF
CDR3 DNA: TGTGCCAGCAGTTCCGGGACAGGGTCGGGCAATCAGCCCCAGCATTTT

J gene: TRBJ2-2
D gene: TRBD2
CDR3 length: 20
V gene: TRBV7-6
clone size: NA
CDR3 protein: CASSLRLAGAQTPGSPELLF
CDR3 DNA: TGTGCCAGCAGCTTACGACTAGCGGGAGCTCAGACACCGGGGAGCCCGGAGCTGTTATTT

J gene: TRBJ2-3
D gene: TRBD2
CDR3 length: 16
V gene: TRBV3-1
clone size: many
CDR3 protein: CASSFRLAGVIDTQYF
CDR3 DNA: TGTGCCAGCAGCTTTCGACTAGCGGGAGTGATAGATACGCAGTATTTT

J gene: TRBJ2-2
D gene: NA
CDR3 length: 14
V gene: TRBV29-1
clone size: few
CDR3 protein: CSVVWSAYTGELFF
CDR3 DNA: TGCAGCGTTGTTTGGTCAGCGTACACCGGGGAGCTGTTTTTT

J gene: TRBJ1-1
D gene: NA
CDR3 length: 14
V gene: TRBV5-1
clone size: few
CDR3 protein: CASSLGHDVNEAFF
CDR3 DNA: TGCGCCAGCAGCTTGGGGCACGACGTAAATGAAGCTTTCTTT

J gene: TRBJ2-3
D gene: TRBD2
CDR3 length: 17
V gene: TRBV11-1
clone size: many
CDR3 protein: CASSLAGTSSRTDTQYF
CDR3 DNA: TGTGCCAGCAGCTTAGCCGGGACTAGCAGCAGAACAGATACGCAGTATTTT

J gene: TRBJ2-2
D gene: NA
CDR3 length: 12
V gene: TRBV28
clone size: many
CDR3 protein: CASTLGAGELFF
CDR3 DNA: TGTGCCAGCACCCTCGGTGCCGGGGAGCTGTTTTTT

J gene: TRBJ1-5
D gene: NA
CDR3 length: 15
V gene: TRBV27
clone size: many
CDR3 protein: CASSLGQGNNQPQHF
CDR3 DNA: TGTGCCAGCAGTTTAGGGCAGGGGAACAATCAGCCCCAGCATTTT

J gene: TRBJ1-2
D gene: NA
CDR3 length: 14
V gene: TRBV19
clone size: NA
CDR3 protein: CASIRTAFNYGYTF
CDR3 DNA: TGTGCCAGTATACGGACCGCGTTCAACTATGGCTACACCTTC

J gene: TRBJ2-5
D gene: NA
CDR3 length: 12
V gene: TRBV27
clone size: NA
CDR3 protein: CASSTDKETQYF
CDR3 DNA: TGTGCCAGCAGTACTGACAAAGAGACCCAGTACTTC

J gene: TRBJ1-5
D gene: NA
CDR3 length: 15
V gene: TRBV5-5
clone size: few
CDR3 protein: CASSLTLDSNQPQHF
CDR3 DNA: TGTGCCAGCAGCTTAACCCTGGATAGCAATCAGCCCCAGCATTTT

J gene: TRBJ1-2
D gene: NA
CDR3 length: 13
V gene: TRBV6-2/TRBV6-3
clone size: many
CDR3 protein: CASSYQSVYGYTF
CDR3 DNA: TGTGCCAGCAGCTACCAATCAGTCTATGGCTACACCTTC

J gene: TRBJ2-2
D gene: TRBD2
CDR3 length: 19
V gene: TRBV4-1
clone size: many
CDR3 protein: CASSHEGLAGDPVTGELFF
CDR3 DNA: TGCGCCAGCAGCCATGAAGGACTAGCGGGAGACCCGGTCACCGGGGAGCTGTTTTTT

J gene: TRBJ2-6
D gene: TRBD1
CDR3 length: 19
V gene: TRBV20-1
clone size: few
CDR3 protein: CSAAPGQGSRSSGANVLTF
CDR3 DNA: TGCAGTGCAGCACCGGGACAGGGGTCCCGTAGCTCTGGGGCCAACGTCCTGACTTTC

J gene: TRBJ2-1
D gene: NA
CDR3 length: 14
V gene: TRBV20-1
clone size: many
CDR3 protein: CSARDLRPYNEQFF
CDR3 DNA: TGCAGTGCTAGAGATCTCCGACCTTACAATGAGCAGTTCTTC

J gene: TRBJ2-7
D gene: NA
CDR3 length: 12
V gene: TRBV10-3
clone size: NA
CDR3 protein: CAISGSSNEQYF
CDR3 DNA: TGTGCCATCAGTGGTAGTAGCAACGAGCAGTACTTC

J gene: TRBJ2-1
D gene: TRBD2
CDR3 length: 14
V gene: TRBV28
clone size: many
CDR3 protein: CASSGASGRNEQFF
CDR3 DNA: TGTGCCAGCAGCGGCGCTAGCGGGAGGAATGAGCAGTTCTTC

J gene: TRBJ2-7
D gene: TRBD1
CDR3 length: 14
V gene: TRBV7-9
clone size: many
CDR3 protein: CASSLWQGADEQYF
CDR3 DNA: TGTGCCAGCAGCTTATGGCAGGGGGCCGACGAGCAGTACTTC

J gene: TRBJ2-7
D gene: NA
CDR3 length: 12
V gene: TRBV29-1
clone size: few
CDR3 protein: CSVEEVSYEQYF
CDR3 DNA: TGCAGCGTTGAAGAGGTCTCCTACGAGCAGTACTTC

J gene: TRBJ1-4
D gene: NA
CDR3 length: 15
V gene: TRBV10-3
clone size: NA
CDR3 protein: CAISGREGSNEKLFF
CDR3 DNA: TGTGCCATCAGTGGCAGGGAGGGATCTAATGAAAAACTGTTTTTT

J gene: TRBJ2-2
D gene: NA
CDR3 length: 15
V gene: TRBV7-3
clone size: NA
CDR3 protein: CASSFGVGNTGELFF
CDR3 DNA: TGTGCCAGCAGCTTCGGGGTCGGGAACACCGGGGAGCTGTTTTTT

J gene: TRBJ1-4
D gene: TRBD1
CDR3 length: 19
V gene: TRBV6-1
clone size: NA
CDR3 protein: CASSTKPGQGRRTNEKLFF
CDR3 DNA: TGTGCCAGCAGTACTAAGCCGGGACAGGGGAGGCGAACTAATGAAAAACTGTTTTTT

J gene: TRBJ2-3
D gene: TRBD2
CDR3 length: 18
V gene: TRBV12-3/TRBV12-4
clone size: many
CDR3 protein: CASSLGGRALSGTDTQYF
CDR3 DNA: TGTGCCAGCAGTTTAGGCGGGAGGGCCCTTTCAGGCACAGATACGCAGTATTTT

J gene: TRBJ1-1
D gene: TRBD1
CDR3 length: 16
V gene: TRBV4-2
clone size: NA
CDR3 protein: CASSPGQGALNTGAFF
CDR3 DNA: TGTGCCAGCAGCCCGGGACAGGGGGCCTTGAACACTGGAGCTTTCTTT

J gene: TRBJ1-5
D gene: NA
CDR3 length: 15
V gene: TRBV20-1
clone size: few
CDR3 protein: CSARRSGRDNQPQHF
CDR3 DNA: TGCAGTGCTAGACGTTCGGGACGGGACAATCAGCCCCAGCATTTT

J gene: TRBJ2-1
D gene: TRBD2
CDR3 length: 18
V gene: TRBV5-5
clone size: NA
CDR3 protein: CASSLRLGSGSSYNEQFF
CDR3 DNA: TGTGCCAGCAGCTTGCGGTTAGGTAGCGGGAGCTCCTACAATGAGCAGTTCTTC

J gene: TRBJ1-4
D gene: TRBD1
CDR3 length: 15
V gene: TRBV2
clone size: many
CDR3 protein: CASRGRTGSNEKLFF
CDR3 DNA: TGTGCCAGCAGGGGCAGGACAGGATCTAATGAAAAACTGTTTTTT

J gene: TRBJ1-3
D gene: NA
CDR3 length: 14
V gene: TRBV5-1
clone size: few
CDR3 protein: CASSFDGSGNTIYF
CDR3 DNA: TGCGCCAGCAGCTTTGACGGCTCTGGAAACACCATATATTTT

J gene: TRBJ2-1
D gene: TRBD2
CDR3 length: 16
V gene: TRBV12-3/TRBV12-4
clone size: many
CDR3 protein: CASNRGLAGGPHEQFF
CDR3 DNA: TGTGCCAGCAATAGGGGACTAGCGGGAGGGCCTCATGAGCAGTTCTTC

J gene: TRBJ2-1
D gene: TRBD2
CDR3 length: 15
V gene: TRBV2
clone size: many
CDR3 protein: CASSVEAGGNNEQFF
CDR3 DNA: TGTGCCAGCAGTGTCGAAGCGGGAGGGAACAATGAGCAGTTCTTC

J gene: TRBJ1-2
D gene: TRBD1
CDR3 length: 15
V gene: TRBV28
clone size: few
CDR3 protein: CASSLLGQGGYGYTF
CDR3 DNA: TGTGCCAGCAGTTTATTAGGCCAGGGGGGCTATGGCTACACCTTC

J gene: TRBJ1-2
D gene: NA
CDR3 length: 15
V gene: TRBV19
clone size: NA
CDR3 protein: CASRDGTPRSYGYTF
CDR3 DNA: TGTGCCAGTAGGGACGGGACCCCCCGGAGCTATGGCTACACCTTC